Shown below are 29 T cell receptor beta chains from a single sample sequenced in a study of T cell responses to AZD1222 COVID-19 vaccine. Here immunoSEQ multiplex PCR was the method, and the copy in TCRdb shows in-frame clones only, minus some. The table includes some 90,000 clones, 70% to 90% detected once. The source was peripheral blood, collected on day 0 of AZD1222 vaccination. These receptors were taken from an adult in good health.

The V and J genes are TRBV15 and TRBJ1-3; TRBD1 aligns across 8 bases. Germline V gene data show CDR1 as LNHNV and CDR2 as YYDKDF (reference sequence). V dropped 1 base and J dropped 2; count of bases not matched to a gene: 7. The CDR3 spans 17 residues. CDR3 region: CATSRGAVGQAGNTIYF. The CDR3 DNA follows: TGTGCCACCAGCAGAGGCGCCGTGGGACAGGCTGGAAACACCATATATTTT. Full variable domain (outside the CDR3, taken from reference TRBV15 and TRBJ1-3): DAMVIQNPRYQVTQFGKPVTLSCSQTLNHNVMYWYQQKSSQAPKLLFHYYDKDFNNEADTPDNFQSRRPNTSFCFLDIRSPGLGDTAMYLCATSRGAVGQAGNTIYFGEGSWLTVV.

Concerning this clone: The same CDR3 also results from other DNA sequences found in this sample. The rearrangement joins TRBV7-9 to TRBJ2-2; 8 bases fit TRBD1. Germline V gene data show CDR1 as SEHNR and CDR2 as FQNEAQ (reference sequence). V dropped 5 bases and J dropped 3; count of bases not matched to a gene: 5. The CDR3 extends over 15 amino acids. CDR3 in amino acids: CASSPGTGDTGELFF. The CDR3 nucleotides read TGTGCCAGCAGCCCCGGGACAGGTGACACCGGGGAGCTGTTTTTT.

The chain is built from TRBV5-1 and TRBJ2-3, with TRBD2 as a possible D gene (6 bases). CDR1 is SGHRS and CDR2 is YFSETQ in the germline V gene. V was cut by 4 bases and J by 3 bases, with 18 bases left in between. The CDR3 is made up of 16 amino acids. CDR3 coding DNA: TGCGCCAGCAGCCGAGGAGGGAGAGGTGGGACAGATACGCAGTATTTT. Encoded protein: CASSRGGRGGTDTQYF.

The chain carries TRBV12-3 or TRBV12-4 and TRBJ2-7; D call uncertain. V was trimmed by 4 bases and J by 4 bases, leaving 8 bases between them. The CDR3 runs 12 residues. Written as DNA, the CDR3 is TGTGCCAGCAGTTCCCCCGGGTACGAGCAGTACTTC. It yields the protein CASSSPGYEQYF.

CDR3 DNA: TGTGCCAGCTCACCCGATACTAGAATCCCAGATACGCAGTATTTT. Translated, it gives CASSPDTRIPDTQYF. The chain is built from TRBV18 and TRBJ2-3, with a weak D call TRBD2 (5 bases). The CDR3 loop spans 15 amino acids. The V and J ends lost 3 bases and 4 bases respectively, with 14 bases between them. Per the germline V gene, CDR1 is KGHSH and CDR2 is LQKENI.

The rearrangement uses TRBV6-5 and TRBJ1-3; unclear D gene. There are 14 residues in the CDR3. Between the trimmed V and J ends, which lost 5 bases and 2 bases, there was a span of 10 bases. Germline values: CDR1 MNHEY, CDR2 SVGAGI. DNA of the CDR3: TGTGCCAGCAGTCTCGGGCCCCCTGGAAACACCATATATTTT. It translates to CASSLGPPGNTIYF.

The chain couples TRBV7-8 to TRBJ1-2, with 7 bases aligning to TRBD1. The CDR3 totals 13 residues. The J segment lost 4 bases and the V segment lost 5 bases, leaving 4 bases of the junction unmatched. CDR1 is SGHVS, CDR2 FQNEAQ, per germline. CDR3 protein: CASSGDRSYGYTF. CDR3 bases: TGTGCCAGCAGCGGGGACAGAAGCTATGGCTACACCTTC.

This chain connects TRBV5-8 to TRBJ1-6; perhaps TRBD1 as D (6 bases). Germline CDR1 and CDR2: SGHTS and YDEGEE. Trimming cost V 1 base and J 9 bases, with 14 bases left between them. The length of the CDR3 is 15 residues. The CDR3 reads CASSLWAGVGSPLHF. As DNA, the CDR3 is TGTGCCAGCAGCTTGTGGGCAGGGGTAGGTTCACCCCTCCACTTT.

This clone appeared once. The rearrangement uses TRBV7-9 and TRBJ2-1; D gene uncertain. Trimming shortened V by 11 bases and J by 0 bases, and 8 bases separated the two germline ends. The CDR3 is 12 residues long. CDR1 is SEHNR, CDR2 FQNEAQ, per germline (reference sequence). The CDR3 sequence: CALLSSYNEQFF. The DNA of the CDR3 is TGTGCCCTACTCAGCTCCTACAATGAGCAGTTCTTC.

J is TRBJ1-2 and V is TRBV19; D call uncertain. With 0 bases removed from V and 7 bases from J, the gap between germline ends came to 6 bases. Germline V gene data show CDR1 as LNHDA and CDR2 as SQIVND (reference sequence). There are 12 residues in the CDR3. The CDR3 DNA reads as TGTGCCAGTAGTATAGAAGGGAGTGGCTACACCTTC. It specifies CASSIEGSGYTF. The full variable domain, in which reference TRBV19 and TRBJ1-2 provide the parts outside the CDR3, is DGGITQSPKYLFRKEGQNVTLSCEQNLNHDAMYWYRQDPGQGLRLIYYSQIVNDFQKGDIAEGYSVSREKKESFPLTVTSAQKNPTAFYLCASSIEGSGYTFGSGTRLTVV.

The chain couples TRBV12-3 or TRBV12-4 to TRBJ2-2; D is uncertain. Trimming shortened V by 8 bases and J by 4 bases, and 11 bases separated the two germline ends. The CDR3 has 13 residues. The DNA of the CDR3 is TGTGCCAGCTCACGAGGATCCACCGGGGAGCTGTTTTTT. This translates into CASSRGSTGELFF.

This clone has a single count. As DNA, the CDR3 is TGTGCCAGCAGCTCAAGGACAGACTATGGCTACACCTTC. Its protein is CASSSRTDYGYTF. The chain employs TRBV4-2 and TRBJ1-2; D may be TRBD1 (6 bases). The CDR3 is 13 amino acids. The germline CDR1 and CDR2 sequences are LGHNA and YNFKEQ. The ends were cut back, 5 bases at V and 3 bases at J, with 10 bases in the middle.

This chain uses TRBV6-5 with TRBJ1-1; 7 bases match TRBD1. Germline values: CDR1 MNHEY, CDR2 SVGAGI. CDR3 size: 14 residues. V lost 5 bases and J lost 1; bases outside the gene matches: 4. The CDR3 is CASSPRGENTEAFF. In DNA, the CDR3 is TGTGCCAGCAGTCCCAGGGGGGAGAACACTGAAGCTTTCTTT.

CDR3 in DNA: TGTGCCAGCAGCTCCGGACAATTCGGGAGTGAAAAACTGTTTTTT. As protein: CASSSGQFGSEKLFF. This sequence joins TRBV3-1 (or the pseudogene TRBV3-2) and TRBJ1-4, with a weak D call TRBD1 (5 bases). Germline V gene lookup returns CDR1 LGHDT and CDR2 YNNKEL (reference sequence). The ends were cut back, 5 bases at V and 7 bases at J, with 17 bases in the middle. This CDR3 is 15 amino acids long.

CDR3 region: CASSPSMREGLFF. Here the CDR3 DNA reads TGTGCCAGCTCACCATCAATGAGGGAGGGACTGTTTTTT. The chain combines TRBV18 with TRBJ1-4; unclear D gene. The CDR3 is 13 residues long. Germline V gives CDR1 KGHSH, CDR2 LQKENI. Trimming removed 2 bases at V and 13 bases at J, with 14 bases between.

The chain has TRBV11-2 and TRBJ1-2; D is ambiguous. In germline, CDR1 is SGHAT, CDR2 FQNNGV. This CDR3 is 13 amino acids long. V was clipped by 5 bases and J by 2 bases, with 9 bases between them. In DNA, the CDR3 is TGTGCCAGCAGCCTAAACGCAAACTATGGCTACACCTTC. Amino acid sequence: CASSLNANYGYTF.

V usage is TRBV6-5 and J usage is TRBJ1-2, with 7 bases matching TRBD1. The CDR3 has 15 residues. Looked up from germline, CDR1 is MNHEY and CDR2 is SVGAGI. V lost 2 bases and J lost 4; bases outside the gene matches: 7. DNA for the CDR3: TGTGCCAGCAGTTACGCGACAGGGAGGGGCTATGGCTACACCTTC. Encoded protein: CASSYATGRGYGYTF.

This sequence joins TRBV2 and TRBJ1-2; D remains ambiguous. The length of the CDR3 is 14 residues. Germline loops: CDR1 SNHLY, CDR2 FYNNEI. The V and J ends lost 3 bases and 4 bases respectively, with 12 bases between them. In DNA form, the CDR3 reads TGTGCCAGCAGTGACGAGGTTATCGGCTATGGCTACACCTTC. Its protein is CASSDEVIGYGYTF.

This sequence joins TRBV28 and TRBJ1-3, with a tentative D call TRBD1 (6 bases). Germline lookup yields CDR1 MDHEN and CDR2 SYDVKM. The CDR3 runs to 13 residues. Deletions cut 6 bases from V and 6 bases from J, with 12 bases between. CDR3 nucleotide sequence: TGTGCCAGCAGGTCAGGGGAGGTAAACACCATATATTTT. Translating it yields CASRSGEVNTIYF.

The J gene is TRBJ1-1, the V gene TRBV19; 7 bases fit TRBD1. Germline CDR1 is LNHDA and CDR2 is SQIVND (reference sequence). Losses at the gene ends were 5 bases for V and 2 bases for J; bases not matched to a gene: 14. CDR3 length: 17 amino acids. The CDR3 loop reads CASSHQNRGVFNTEAFF. CDR3 bases: TGTGCCAGTAGTCACCAGAACAGGGGCGTTTTCAACACTGAAGCTTTCTTT.

The chain has TRBV3-1 (or the pseudogene TRBV3-2) and TRBJ1-2; 9 nucleotides align to TRBD1. The V segment lost 1 base and the J segment 6 bases; nucleotides outside the gene matches: 3. Per germline, CDR1 LGHDT and CDR2 YNNKEL (reference sequence). The CDR3 covers 14 residues. DNA of the CDR3: TGTGCCAGCAGCCAAGGGGGGACAGGGAATGGCTACACCTTC. Its translation: CASSQGGTGNGYTF.

CDR3 sequence reads: CASSPLLDEKLFF. The DNA for the CDR3 is TGTGCCAGCTCACCCCTGCTAGATGAAAAACTGTTTTTT. V usage is TRBV18 and J usage is TRBJ1-4, with D unclear. There are 13 residues in the CDR3. From germline, CDR1 is KGHSH and CDR2 LQKENI. The V end was cut by 3 bases, the J end by 6 bases, with 8 bases between.

V is TRBV7-9 and J is TRBJ2-1; D perhaps matches TRBD1 (5 bases). The CDR3 contains 12 residues. Germline V lookup: CDR1 SEHNR, CDR2 FQNEAQ (reference sequence). Trimming removed 2 bases at V and 13 bases at J, with 12 bases between. The CDR3 spells CASSLSGSFQFF. In DNA, the CDR3 is TGTGCCAGCAGCTTATCAGGGTCGTTCCAGTTCTTC.

The chain is built from TRBV7-3 and TRBJ2-6; D is perhaps TRBD2 (5 bases). The V gene's germline CDR1 is SGHTA and CDR2 FQGTGA. V dropped 4 bases and J dropped 2 bases, with 12 bases sitting between them. The CDR3 loop spans 16 amino acids. As DNA, the CDR3 is TGTGCCAGCAGCTATTTCTCGGGGACTGGGGCCAACGTCCTGACTTTC. Its protein product is CASSYFSGTGANVLTF.

By sample share, this clone is medium-sized. The chain is built from TRBV27 and TRBJ2-3; 7 nucleotides match TRBD1. Germline CDR1 reads MNHEY; CDR2 reads SMNVEV (reference sequence). V lost 4 bases, J lost 5 bases, and 9 bases stayed unmatched. The CDR3 spans 15 residues. CDR3 bases: TGTGCCAGCAGTTCCCGACAGGGCTGGGGAGATACGCAGTATTTT. Its translation: CASSSRQGWGDTQYF.

The chain combines TRBV7-9 with TRBJ1-1; possible D gene TRBD1, 6 bases. The CDR3 has 13 amino acids. Trimming removed 5 bases from V and 8 bases from J, with 15 bases in between. Germline CDR1 SEHNR, CDR2 FQNEAQ (reference sequence). The CDR3 DNA reads as TGTGCCAGCAGCCTCGGACAGTCAACCGAAGCTTTCTTT. Translating gives CASSLGQSTEAFF.

J is TRBJ1-6 and V is TRBV19; possibly TRBD1 for D (6 bases). Trimming took off 3 bases at V and 7 bases at J, with 10 bases between the two ends. The CDR3 runs to 14 residues. Germline V gene lookup returns CDR1 LNHDA and CDR2 SQIVND (reference sequence). The CDR3 here is CASSISGENSPLHF. The CDR3 bases are TGTGCCAGTAGTATTTCAGGGGAAAATTCACCCCTCCACTTT.

The V call is TRBV19, the J call TRBJ2-2; D is uncertain. This CDR3 comprises 11 residues. Trimming stripped 6 bases from V and 2 bases from J, with 1 base between. Germline CDR1 and CDR2: LNHDA and SQIVND (reference sequence). The CDR3 loop reads CASRNTGELFF. CDR3 DNA: TGTGCCAGTAGAAACACCGGGGAGCTGTTTTTT.

The chain recombines TRBV2 with TRBJ1-4; D unclear. The V end was cut by 4 bases, the J end by 3 bases, with 15 bases between. This CDR3 has 16 residues. Germline V gene sequence: CDR1 SNHLY, CDR2 FYNNEI. This CDR3 reads CASSVLSPAANEKLFF. CDR3 bases: TGTGCCAGCAGTGTGTTGAGCCCGGCGGCTAATGAAAAACTGTTTTTT.